This TCR beta chain was sequenced for a study of identical twins. This CDR3 is 15 amino acids long. V was trimmed by 5 bases and J by 3 bases, leaving 13 bases between them. Germline CDR1 SGHTA, CDR2 FQGNSA. TCRdb processed the 5' RACE reads anew with MiXCR; each CDR3 protein has one entry. The table lists 1.5 million to 2 million distinct CDR3 sequences, around 33% of them singletons, with under 0.35% in the top ten. The sequenced sample was cord blood. The J gene is TRBJ2-2, the V gene TRBV7-2; D perhaps matches TRBD2 (6 bases). This clonotype originated in a newborn girl in good health. This chain's CDR3 is CASSLLLADTGELFF. CDR3 in DNA: TGTGCCAGCAGCCTGCTACTAGCTGACACCGGGGAGCTGTTTTTT.